The entry below describes one TCR beta chain. Some clones are missing from TCRdb's copy, which holds only in-frame ones; the method was immunoSEQ multiplex PCR. The profile shows 310,000 or so clones, 70% to 90% of them singletons. This sample is part of a study of blood T cell repertoires in COVID-19. Study in general: COVID-19 samples collected from the United States, Italy and Spain covered acute and convalescent phases.

The receptor's source is a woman aged 18-35 years who had recovered from COVID-19. Sequencing input: PBMCs or T cells enriched from blood (not recorded which).

As DNA, the CDR3 is TGTGCCTGGAGTGTACGGAGGGACACTGAAGCTTTCTTT. It encodes CAWSVRRDTEAFF. The chain recombines TRBV30 with TRBJ1-1; D is unclear. The CDR3 sequence is 13 residues long. Germline CDR1 and CDR2: GTSNPN and SVGIG (reference sequence). Between the trimmed V and J ends, which lost 0 bases and 3 bases, there was a span of 8 bases. The whole variable domain, remainder taken from reference TRBV30 and TRBJ1-1, is SQTIHQWPATLVQPVGSPLSLECTVEGTSNPNLYWYRQAAGRGLQLLFYSVGIGQISSEVPQNLSASRPQDRQFILSSKKLLLSDSGFYLCAWSVRRDTEAFFGQGTRLTVV.